These 16 T cell receptor beta chains came from one sample sequenced in a study of graft-versus-host responses after intestinal transplantation. Sequencing used immunoSEQ multiplex PCR; TCRdb keeps in-frame clones, though not all of them. This sample yields over 75,000 clones, of which 88% are seen a single time; roughly 0.3% belongs to the top ten. No antigen has been assigned to these receptors. The source was unstimulated CD4+ T cells sorted from spleen or lymph node cells, collected before transplant. The receptors come from a human donor who was the organ donor for an intestinal transplant.

The chain links TRBV27 to TRBJ2-7; tentatively, D is TRBD1 (6 bases). V lost 7 bases, J lost 7 bases, and 20 bases lay in between. Germline V gene lookup returns CDR1 MNHEY and CDR2 SMNVEV (reference sequence). The length of the CDR3 is 14 residues. The chain's CDR3 is CASTPGTNLREQYF. CDR3 in DNA: TGTGCCAGCACCCCCGGGACAAACCTCCGGGAGCAGTACTTC.

The chain carries TRBV28 and TRBJ2-7; 8 bases align to TRBD1. Germline CDR1 and CDR2: MDHEN and SYDVKM. The CDR3 spans 15 residues. V trimming: 2 bases; J trimming: 1 base; junction bases outside the gene matches: 4. The DNA for the CDR3 is TGTGCCAGCAGTTTACCGCAGGGGGCATCCTACGAGCAGTACTTC. Amino acid sequence: CASSLPQGASYEQYF.

The chain carries TRBV7-2 and TRBJ1-1; a weak D match, TRBD1 (5 bases). V was clipped by 5 bases and J by 4 bases, with 20 bases between them. The germline gives CDR1 SGHTA, CDR2 FQGNSA. This CDR3 has 16 residues. The CDR3 region has the DNA TGTGCCAGCAGCCTTGCTGCGGGGGAACCGACCACTGAAGCTTTCTTT. Residues: CASSLAAGEPTTEAFF.

The J gene is TRBJ2-7, the V gene TRBV4-2; 8 nucleotides align to TRBD2. The ends lost 0 bases at V and 1 base at J; junction bases unmatched: 2. The CDR3 contains 15 residues. CDR1 is LGHNA and CDR2 is YNFKEQ in the germline V gene. The CDR3 sequence is CASSQDTSGSYEQYF. The CDR3 region has the DNA TGTGCCAGCAGCCAAGATACTAGCGGATCCTACGAGCAGTACTTC.

This chain links TRBV11-3 with TRBJ2-3; D gene uncertain. V was shortened by 4 bases and J by 4 bases, with 6 bases between the two germline ends. The CDR3 spans 12 residues. Germline V gives CDR1 SGHNT, CDR2 YENEEA. CDR3 region: CASSSRPDTQYF. CDR3 coding DNA: TGTGCCAGCAGCTCTAGGCCAGATACGCAGTATTTT.

The CDR3 is CASSQDRWDWNEQFF. CDR3 nucleotides: TGCGCCAGCAGCCAAGATCGATGGGACTGGAATGAGCAGTTCTTC. This sequence joins TRBV4-3 and TRBJ2-1; D is possibly TRBD2 (6 bases). V lost 0 bases, J lost 7 bases, and 13 bases lay in between. Per the germline V gene, CDR1 is LGHNA and CDR2 is YSLEER. This CDR3 spans 15 amino acids.

The count of this clone is one. The chain uses TRBV9 and TRBJ1-2; 8 positions agree with TRBD1. The CDR3 sequence is 13 residues long. With 4 bases clipped from V and 8 bases from J, the junction kept 7 bases outside the gene matches. CDR1 is SGDLS, CDR2 YYNGEE, per germline. The CDR3 here is CASSTRGPSGYTF. The CDR3 bases are TGTGCCAGCAGCACCAGGGGGCCCTCCGGCTACACCTTC.

V is TRBV29-1 and J is TRBJ2-7; 7 bases align to TRBD2. This CDR3 region has 13 residues. V lost 4 bases and J lost 4; bases outside the gene matches: 7. Germline V gene sequence: CDR1 SQVTM, CDR2 ANQGSEA. DNA for the CDR3: TGCAGCGTTGGTCCGGGGGGTCCATACGAGCAGTACTTC. Residues: CSVGPGGPYEQYF.

The table lists this clone with a count of one. This CDR3 reads CASSLSVRGGQYF. CDR3 nucleotide sequence: TGTGCCAGCAGCTTAAGCGTTCGTGGTGGGCAGTACTTC. The chain is built from TRBV11-3 and TRBJ2-7; no clear D gene. The germline V gene has CDR1 SGHNT and CDR2 YENEEA. The CDR3 contains 13 residues. V was trimmed by 2 bases and J by 9 bases, leaving 14 bases between them.

The chain employs TRBV7-3 and TRBJ2-1, with 11 bases matching TRBD2. Losses at the gene ends were 4 bases for V and 9 bases for J; bases not matched to a gene: 8. Germline loops: CDR1 SGHTA, CDR2 FQGTGA. The CDR3 runs to 15 residues. CDR3 in amino acids: CASSSQGLAGGEQFF. In DNA, the CDR3 is TGTGCCAGCAGCTCCCAGGGCCTAGCGGGGGGTGAGCAGTTCTTC.

The CDR3 DNA follows: TGTGCCAGCAGCCCCAGCCGCCTAGCGCCCTACAATGAGCAGTTCTTC. Translating gives CASSPSRLAPYNEQFF. The chain is built from TRBV11-3 and TRBJ2-1; TRBD2 might be the D (6 bases). V was shortened by 5 bases and J by 2 bases, with 16 bases between the two germline ends. CDR1 and CDR2 from the germline V gene are SGHNT and YENEEA. This CDR3 is built from 16 residues. Looking up the rest from reference TRBV11-3 and TRBJ2-1 gives the full variable domain: EAGVVQSPRYKIIEKKQPVAFWCNPISGHNTLYWYLQNLGQGPELLIRYENEEAVDDSQLPKDRFSAERLKGVDSTLKIQPAELGDSAVYLCASSPSRLAPYNEQFFGPGTRLTVL.

V gene TRBV5-1 combines with J gene TRBJ1-1, with D perhaps matching TRBD1 (5 bases). V was trimmed by 3 bases and J by 2 bases, leaving 20 bases between them. Looked up from germline, CDR1 is SGHRS and CDR2 is YFSETQ. The CDR3 length is 17 residues. CDR3 DNA: TGCGCCAGCAGCTCCTATGTTCGAACAGGCCTAAACACTGAAGCTTTCTTT. Amino acids: CASSSYVRTGLNTEAFF.

The chain couples TRBV2 to TRBJ2-2; TRBD2 aligns across 10 bases. J lost 2 bases, V lost 6 bases, and 6 bases had no gene match. CDR3 size: 16 residues. The germline CDR1 and CDR2 sequences are SNHLY and FYNNEI. The CDR3 DNA follows: TGTGCCAGCAGCACACTAGCGGGGATAAACACCGGGGAGCTGTTTTTT. Protein product: CASSTLAGINTGELFF.

V gene TRBV5-5 combines with J gene TRBJ2-7; 8 nucleotides agree with TRBD1. The end of the DNA is better explained by TRBJ2-5, so the J call may be wrong. The CDR3 consists of 14 residues. From germline, CDR1 is SGHKS and CDR2 YYEKEE (reference sequence). DNA of the CDR3: TGTGCCAGCAGCTTGGTGGACAGGGCGGGGACCCAGTACTTC. This sequence encodes CASSLVDRAGTQYF.

The chain combines TRBV7-2 with TRBJ2-1, with TRBD2 matching over 11 bases. This CDR3 has 16 residues. Trimming at V came to 5 bases and at J to 13 bases, leaving 16 bases not matched to a gene. Germline assignment: CDR1 SGHTA and CDR2 FQGNSA. CDR3 nucleotide sequence: TGTGCCAGCAGCCCGAGGCTAGCGGGGGGAGGTGATGGACAGTTCTTC. Amino acids: CASSPRLAGGGDGQFF.

The V gene is TRBV15, the J gene TRBJ2-5; a weak D match, TRBD2 (5 bases). The CDR3 sequence is 14 residues long. V was clipped by 6 bases and J by 2 bases, with 13 bases between them. Germline V gene data show CDR1 as LNHNV and CDR2 as YYDKDF (reference sequence). The CDR3 reads CATRVREGQETQYF. CDR3 DNA: TGTGCCACCAGAGTCCGGGAAGGGCAAGAGACCCAGTACTTC.